Each of the 14 T cell receptor beta chains below was sequenced from the same sample in a study of cytomegalovirus exposure and HLA in healthy donors. The PCR had 60 Vbeta and 13 Jbeta primers. The method was immunoSEQ multiplex PCR; TCRdb's version includes in-frame clones alone and lacks a portion of them. The table has around 150,000 clones, roughly 71% seen once. Sequencing was carried out using PBMCs. These receptors came from a woman aged 40 to 50 in good health and CMV-seronegative.

J is TRBJ2-1 and V is TRBV28, with a possible D match to TRBD1 (5 bases). Germline values: CDR1 MDHEN, CDR2 SYDVKM. The CDR3 covers 14 residues. V was trimmed by 3 bases and J by 11 bases, leaving 17 bases between them. The CDR3 DNA is TGTGCCAGCAGTTTCCACGCAGGGTCCCGCCAGCAGTTCTTC. Its protein is CASSFHAGSRQQFF.

The rearrangement joins TRBV6-6 to TRBJ1-5; 8 bases agree with TRBD1. The V gene's germline CDR1 is MNHNY and CDR2 SVGAGI (reference sequence). The CDR3 sequence is 14 residues long. The V gene end was trimmed by 2 bases and the J gene end by 7 bases; junction bases not matched to a gene: 4. The CDR3 sequence is CASSYGQGGQPQHF. Here the CDR3 DNA reads TGTGCCAGCAGTTACGGACAGGGCGGACAGCCCCAGCATTTT.

V is TRBV15 and J is TRBJ2-5; TRBD1 matches 7 bases. Germline CDR1 and CDR2: LNHNV and YYDKDF (reference sequence). The CDR3 is 14 residues long. V shed 0 bases and J 3 bases; nucleotides not matched to a gene: 1. The CDR3 coding sequence is TGTGCCACCAGCAGAGATCAGGGGGAAGAGACCCAGTACTTC. This translates into CATSRDQGEETQYF.

In its sample, this clone was seen a few times. This rearrangement joins TRBV11-2 to TRBJ2-1; no definite D call. Germline V lookup: CDR1 SGHAT, CDR2 FQNNGV. This CDR3 region has 12 residues. Trimming took 1 base from V and 7 from J, leaving 5 bases between them. CDR3: CASSLVRNEQFF. The CDR3 DNA is TGTGCCAGCAGCTTAGTCAGGAATGAGCAGTTCTTC.

The chain combines TRBV7-7 with TRBJ2-3; D might be TRBD2 (6 bases). The V and J ends lost 2 bases and 4 bases respectively, with 10 bases between them. From germline, CDR1 is SSHAT and CDR2 FNYEAQ (reference sequence). The CDR3 consists of 14 residues. In DNA form, the CDR3 reads TGTGCCAGCAGCTTAACTAGCACAGCAGATACGCAGTATTTT. As protein: CASSLTSTADTQYF.

The rearrangement joins TRBV11-2 to TRBJ1-5, with 7 bases matching TRBD1. In germline, CDR1 is SGHAT, CDR2 FQNNGV. V was pared by 5 bases and J by 1 base, with 17 bases of the junction left unmatched. The CDR3 is 19 amino acids. The CDR3 is CASSPAGQEVWVSNQPQHF. CDR3 nucleotides: TGTGCCAGCAGCCCCGCCGGACAGGAGGTTTGGGTCAGCAATCAGCCCCAGCATTTT.

This clone was detected only a few times. This chain connects TRBV6-5 to TRBJ2-3; a weak D match, TRBD1 (5 bases). CDR1 and CDR2 (germline): MNHEY, SVGAGI. Trimming shortened V by 5 bases and J by 4 bases, and 13 bases separated the two germline ends. This CDR3 is 14 amino acids long. The CDR3 loop reads CASSTGPLADTQYF. As DNA, the CDR3 is TGTGCCAGCAGTACAGGACCATTGGCAGATACGCAGTATTTT.

The chain recombines TRBV5-1 with TRBJ1-2; 7 nucleotides line up with TRBD1. V lost 4 bases and J lost 2; bases outside the gene matches: 8. CDR3 size: 15 residues. Per the germline V gene, CDR1 is SGHRS and CDR2 is YFSETQ. The CDR3 DNA sequence: TGCGCCAGCAGCCGCAACGACAGGGTAAACTATGGCTACACCTTC. Translated: CASSRNDRVNYGYTF.

Points on this clone: A junction end diverges from the germline sequence, so it may reflect a read error. The genes are TRBV5-1 and TRBJ2-4, with a weak D call TRBD2 (5 bases). This CDR3 region has 14 residues. Germline CDR1 SGHRS, CDR2 YFSETQ. The DNA of the CDR3 is TGCGCCAGCAGCTTGGACGGGGAATTAGGGAAGGAATCCTTC. Its protein product is CASSLDGELGKESF.

This clone was found a few times. The chain recombines TRBV12-5 with TRBJ2-5, with a possible D match to TRBD1 (5 bases). This CDR3 is built from 16 residues. The ends were cut back, 3 bases at V and 9 bases at J, with 23 bases in the middle. Per germline, CDR1 LGHNT and CDR2 FRNRAP. The CDR3 region is CASGFASRHQETAQYF. As DNA, the CDR3 is TGTGCTAGTGGTTTTGCGTCGAGGCACCAAGAGACAGCCCAGTACTTC.

V usage is TRBV5-1 and J usage is TRBJ2-2; D perhaps matches TRBD2 (6 bases). The germline gives CDR1 SGHRS, CDR2 YFSETQ. Between the trimmed V and J ends, which lost 0 bases and 6 bases, there was a span of 9 bases. CDR3 length: 14 amino acids. The CDR3 DNA follows: TGCGCCAGCAGCTTGGTAGCGGAGGCCGGGGAGCTGTTTTTT. As protein: CASSLVAEAGELFF.

This clone was picked up one time. The chain couples TRBV2 to TRBJ2-4; 9 nucleotides line up with TRBD2. Germline CDR1 and CDR2: SNHLY and FYNNEI. Germline trimming cut 3 bases from V and 8 bases from J; bases unmatched to any gene: 11. The CDR3 spans 16 residues. CDR3 protein: CASSDRAGGHKDIQYF. Written as DNA, the CDR3 is TGTGCCAGCAGTGACCGGGCGGGGGGGCATAAGGACATTCAGTACTTC.

The chain links TRBV19 to TRBJ1-2; tentatively, D is TRBD1 (6 bases). Germline V gives CDR1 LNHDA, CDR2 SQIVND (reference sequence). The CDR3 is made up of 14 amino acids. The V and J ends lost 3 bases and 5 bases respectively, with 13 bases between them. CDR3 region: CASSIKTGLYGYTF. The CDR3 nucleotides are TGTGCCAGTAGTATTAAGACAGGTTTATATGGCTACACCTTC.

The chain carries TRBV2 and TRBJ1-1; D uncertain. The germline CDR1 and CDR2 sequences are SNHLY and FYNNEI. CDR3 length: 13 residues. V was trimmed by 3 bases and J by 0 bases, leaving 5 bases between them. For the CDR3, the DNA is TGTGCCAGCAGTGAGGAGATGAACACTGAAGCTTTCTTT. Its protein is CASSEEMNTEAFF.